These 16 T cell receptor beta chains came from one sample sequenced in a study of cytomegalovirus exposure and HLA in healthy donors. PCR employed 60 Vbeta and 13 Jbeta primers. Method: immunoSEQ multiplex PCR; TCRdb's copy keeps in-frame clones and lacks some. The data show 150,000 to 250,000 clones, more than 75% seen once. The sequencing input was PBMCs. Every receptor here comes from a woman between 50 and 59 years old in good health and CMV-seropositive.

The chain has TRBV5-1 and TRBJ1-6; 10 bases map to TRBD1. The V segment lost 4 bases and the J segment 9 bases; nucleotides outside the gene matches: 7. This CDR3 contains 15 residues. Germline CDR1 reads SGHRS; CDR2 reads YFSETQ. CDR3 residues: CASSPTRDRGSPLHF. CDR3 nucleotides: TGCGCCAGCAGCCCAACCCGGGACAGGGGTTCACCCCTCCACTTT.

The V gene is TRBV2, the J gene TRBJ2-5; 11 bases align to TRBD2. The CDR3 covers 16 residues. Germline values: CDR1 SNHLY, CDR2 FYNNEI. The V segment lost 1 base and the J segment 4 bases; nucleotides outside the gene matches: 5. DNA for the CDR3: TGTGCCAGCAGTGAAGTGCTTAGCGGGAGGGGAGAGACCCAGTACTTC. Protein: CASSEVLSGRGETQYF.

This clone was seen a handful of times. Compared with germline, one end of the junction differs, possibly owing to a read error. The rearrangement uses TRBV5-6 and TRBJ1-1, with D possibly matching TRBD1 (5 bases). Looked up from germline, CDR1 is SGHDT and CDR2 is YYEEEE. The CDR3 covers 11 residues. DNA of the CDR3: TGTGCCAGCAGCTTGCGACAGCGCACGATCTTT. Translating gives CASSLRQRTIF.

The chain uses TRBV29-1 and TRBJ2-5; 7 bases fit TRBD1. Judging by the DNA end, TRBJ2-7 fits better; the J call may be wrong. The CDR3 is made up of 13 amino acids. From germline, CDR1 is SQVTM and CDR2 ANQGSEA. For the CDR3, the DNA is TGCAGCGTCTGGATAGGGGGCCGACACGAGCAGTACTTC. Protein product: CSVWIGGRHEQYF.

The rearrangement joins TRBV28 to TRBJ1-5; D perhaps matches TRBD1 (5 bases). This CDR3 region has 14 residues. Germline V gene lookup returns CDR1 MDHEN and CDR2 SYDVKM. V was clipped by 5 bases and J by 7 bases, with 15 bases between them. DNA for the CDR3: TGTGCCAGCAGTCAGGGCCCCTTTGGGCAGCCCCAGCATTTT. Protein: CASSQGPFGQPQHF.

The chain carries TRBV2 and TRBJ1-4, with D unclear. V was pared by 3 bases and J by 5 bases, with 7 bases between. Germline V gene sequence: CDR1 SNHLY, CDR2 FYNNEI. The CDR3 has 13 amino acids. CDR3 protein: CASSDGRNEKLFF. The CDR3 coding sequence is TGTGCCAGCAGTGATGGTCGGAATGAAAAACTGTTTTTT.

The chain links TRBV13 to TRBJ2-2; unclear D gene. Trimming took 5 bases from V and 3 from J, leaving 7 bases between them. CDR1 PRHDT and CDR2 FYEKMQ come from the germline V gene (reference sequence). This CDR3 spans 13 amino acids. Here the CDR3 DNA reads TGTGCCAGCAGCCGGCGGCACACCGGGGAGCTGTTTTTT. This sequence encodes CASSRRHTGELFF.

Of note for this clone: At one end, the junction sequence differs from germline, possibly due to a read error. The chain links TRBV7-9 to TRBJ2-7; 11 bases agree with TRBD1. The V gene's germline CDR1 is SEHNR and CDR2 FQNEAQ (reference sequence). This CDR3 is built from 15 residues. CDR3 loop: CSSSFGTGGAYEQYF. CDR3 nucleotides: TGTTCCAGCAGCTTTGGGACAGGGGGGGCCTACGAGCAGTACTTC.

DNA for the CDR3: TGTGCCAGCAGTCGAGGTGTGGGACTTACGAACACCGGGGAGCTGTTTTTT. Amino acid sequence: CASSRGVGLTNTGELFF. This chain connects TRBV5-4 to TRBJ2-2; D perhaps matches TRBD2 (6 bases). CDR3 length: 17 amino acids. Trimming pared 5 bases from V and 0 bases from J, leaving 17 bases between. Germline V lookup: CDR1 SGHNT, CDR2 YYREEE (reference sequence). The full variable domain, rest sourced from reference TRBV5-4 and TRBJ2-2, is ETGVTQSPTHLIKTRGQQVTLRCSSQSGHNTVSWYQQALGQGPQFIFQYYREEENGRGNFPPRFSGLQFPNYSSELNVNALELDDSALYLCASSRGVGLTNTGELFFGEGSRLTVL.

This chain connects TRBV6-5 to TRBJ1-2; D gene unclear. This CDR3 is 14 amino acids long. The germline V and J ends were trimmed by 4 bases and 8 bases, with 17 bases remaining between them. Germline V gives CDR1 MNHEY, CDR2 SVGAGI. CDR3 in amino acids: CASSFGGRAWGYTF. The CDR3 region has the DNA TGTGCCAGCAGTTTCGGCGGGAGGGCCTGGGGCTACACCTTC.

V gene TRBV28 combines with J gene TRBJ1-3; no clear D gene. The germline V gene encodes CDR1 MDHEN and CDR2 SYDVKM. Trimming left V 4 bases short and J 0 bases short, with 7 bases between. The CDR3 covers 14 residues. CDR3 coding DNA: TGTGCCAGCAGTTGGACTGTCTCTGGAAACACCATATATTTT. Amino acids: CASSWTVSGNTIYF. Full variable domain (missing parts from reference TRBV28 and TRBJ1-3): DVKVTQSSRYLVKRTGEKVFLECVQDMDHENMFWYRQDPGLGLRLIYFSYDVKMKEKGDIPEGYSVSREKKERFSLILESASTNQTSMYLCASSWTVSGNTIYFGEGSWLTVV.

J is TRBJ2-7 and V is TRBV5-6; D uncertain. The germline V gene encodes CDR1 SGHDT and CDR2 YYEEEE. V lost 1 base, J lost 4 bases, and 12 bases lay in between. This CDR3 region has 14 residues. The CDR3 reads CASSLRIQAYEQYF. CDR3 DNA: TGTGCCAGCAGCTTGAGAATTCAAGCGTACGAGCAGTACTTC.

The CDR3 protein is CASSPPGGGGLQETQYF. The CDR3 DNA is TGTGCCAGCAGCCCCCCCGGTGGGGGAGGTTTACAAGAGACCCAGTACTTC. This rearrangement joins TRBV7-2 to TRBJ2-5; perhaps TRBD2 as D (6 bases). The germline V gene encodes CDR1 SGHTA and CDR2 FQGNSA. V was clipped by 5 bases and J by 2 bases, with 21 bases between them. The CDR3 is 17 amino acids. The variable domain in full, with the rest retrieved from reference TRBV7-2 and TRBJ2-5, is GAGVSQSPSNKVTEKGKDVELRCDPISGHTALYWYRQSLGQGLEFLIYFQGNSAPDKSGLPSDRFSAERTGGSVSTLTIQRTQQEDSAVYLCASSPPGGGGLQETQYFGPGTRLLVL.

The gene calls are TRBV27 and TRBJ2-2; D gene unclear. This CDR3 contains 15 residues. The germline CDR1 and CDR2 sequences are MNHEY and SMNVEV (reference sequence). V dropped 4 bases and J dropped 0 bases, with 9 bases sitting between them. The CDR3 here is CASSWVAPNTGELFF. CDR3 coding DNA: TGTGCCAGCAGTTGGGTAGCACCGAACACCGGGGAGCTGTTTTTT.

This rearrangement joins TRBV5-4 to TRBJ2-3; D is possibly TRBD2 (5 bases). CDR3 length: 15 amino acids. Per the germline V gene, CDR1 is SGHNT and CDR2 is YYREEE (reference sequence). V gave up 6 bases and J gave up 2 bases, with 16 bases separating them. The CDR3 DNA is TGTGCCAGCACCGACGGGATGCGTAACACAGATACGCAGTATTTT. Translated, it gives CASTDGMRNTDTQYF.

This chain uses TRBV5-1 with TRBJ2-1; 9 bases line up with TRBD1. Germline V gene sequence: CDR1 SGHRS, CDR2 YFSETQ. The CDR3 is made up of 13 amino acids. The junction had 6 bases not matched to a gene; V was cut back by 7 bases and J by 7 bases. CDR3 in amino acids: CASGQQGANEQFF. The CDR3 DNA follows: TGCGCCAGCGGCCAACAGGGGGCGAATGAGCAGTTCTTC.